This is a list of T cell receptor beta chains from one sample in a study of T cell changes during pregnancy in multiple sclerosis. Data came from immunoSEQ multiplex PCR; TCRdb stores just in-frame clones and leaves some out. Of approximately 100,000 clones detected, 85% to 95% appear once; the ten largest clones hold 1.5% to 2%. The starting material was peripheral blood, obtained after pregnancy. The receptors come from a female donor with multiple sclerosis, enrolled in a pregnancy study. The CDR3 runs from the conserved cysteine through the conserved F or W. The D gene is left open where the match is weak. Expanded clones get a size class; other rows say once, few or many, or leave the size out.

CDR3: CASSPLRGGAINEQFF
DNA: TGTGCCAGCTCACCCCTACGAGGGGGGGCGATCAATGAGCAGTTCTTC
size: -
D: -
V: TRBV18
J: TRBJ2-1

CDR3: CASSQGSSNQPQHF
DNA: TGTGCCAGCAGCCAAGGCAGTAGCAATCAGCCCCAGCATTTT
size: -
D: -
V: TRBV4-2
J: TRBJ1-5

CDR3: CATNLFRENTEAFF
DNA: TGTGCCACCAACTTATTCCGGGAAAACACTGAAGCTTTCTTT
size: -
D: -
V: TRBV6-1
J: TRBJ1-1

CDR3: CASSGLGASGFDIQYF
DNA: TGTGCCAGCAGCGGCTTAGGGGCTAGCGGGTTCGACATTCAGTACTTC
size: -
D: TRBD2
V: TRBV9
J: TRBJ2-4

CDR3: CASSEGGPLIF
DNA: TGCGCCAGCAGTGAGGGAGGTCCCCTGATCTTC
size: -
D: -
V: TRBV10-2
J: TRBJ2-1

CDR3: CASTQGATNTEAFF
DNA: TGTGCCAGCACTCAAGGGGCCACGAACACTGAAGCTTTCTTT
size: -
D: -
V: TRBV7-9
J: TRBJ1-1

CDR3: CASSELPFGQGKSYEQYF
DNA: TGTGCCAGCAGTGAACTTCCCTTTGGTCAGGGGAAATCCTACGAGCAGTACTTC
size: -
D: -
V: TRBV6-1
J: TRBJ2-7

CDR3: CSAGQLNQPQHF
DNA: TGCAGCGCGGGACAGTTAAATCAGCCCCAGCATTTT
size: -
D: TRBD1
V: TRBV29-1
J: TRBJ1-5

CDR3: CASSLYFTGELFF
DNA: TGTGCCAGCAGCCTCTACTTCACCGGGGAGCTGTTTTTT
size: -
D: -
V: TRBV7-7
J: TRBJ2-2

CDR3: CASSLAVSAPPYYEQYF
DNA: TGTGCCAGCAGCTTGGCCGTCTCAGCGCCCCCATATTACGAGCAGTACTTC
size: -
D: -
V: TRBV5-5
J: TRBJ2-7

CDR3: CASSAQPMNSEAFF
DNA: TGTGCCAGCAGTGCACAGCCCATGAACAGTGAAGCTTTCTTT
size: -
D: -
V: TRBV6-1
J: TRBJ1-1

CDR3: CASSVDRWGAYNEQFF
DNA: TGTGCCAGCAGCGTTGACCGGTGGGGGGCCTACAATGAGCAGTTCTTC
size: -
D: -
V: TRBV9
J: TRBJ2-1

CDR3: CASSVQGAGSPLHF
DNA: TGTGCCAGCAGCGTACAGGGGGCGGGTTCACCCCTCCACTTT
size: -
D: TRBD1
V: TRBV9
J: TRBJ1-6

CDR3: CASSDFGLGYTF
DNA: TGTGCCAGCAGCGACTTTGGTCTGGGCTACACCTTC
size: -
D: -
V: TRBV9
J: TRBJ1-2

CDR3: CASSFYRGEQYF
DNA: TGTGCCAGCAGTTTCTACAGGGGGGAGCAGTACTTC
size: -
D: TRBD1
V: TRBV27
J: TRBJ2-7

CDR3: CASSTGLAGGPSYEQYF
DNA: TGCGCCAGCAGCACGGGACTAGCGGGAGGGCCCTCCTACGAGCAGTACTTC
size: -
D: TRBD2
V: TRBV5-1
J: TRBJ2-7

CDR3: CASTLAGQDTQYF
DNA: TGTGCCAGCACGCTAGCCGGGCAAGATACGCAGTATTTT
size: once
D: -
V: TRBV2
J: TRBJ2-3

CDR3: CASSYWGREDEQFF
DNA: TGTGCCAGCTCCTATTGGGGTAGGGAGGATGAGCAGTTCTTC
size: -
D: -
V: TRBV27
J: TRBJ2-1

CDR3: CASTRQGKNTEAFF
DNA: TGTGCCAGTACTAGACAGGGGAAAAACACTGAAGCTTTCTTT
size: few
D: TRBD1
V: TRBV19
J: TRBJ1-1

CDR3: CASSHRGPSYEQYF
DNA: TGTGCCAGCAGCCACAGGGGGCCCTCCTACGAGCAGTACTTC
size: -
D: TRBD1
V: TRBV5-8
J: TRBJ2-7

CDR3: CASSTPGQGASLLGGEQYF
DNA: TGCGCCAGCAGTACCCCGGGACAGGGGGCTTCTCTTTTAGGGGGCGAGCAGTACTTC
size: -
D: TRBD1
V: TRBV23-1
J: TRBJ2-7

CDR3: CASSEGDWAFPSTDTQYF
DNA: TGTGCCAGCAGTGAAGGGGACTGGGCTTTTCCGAGCACAGATACGCAGTATTTT
size: -
D: -
V: TRBV6-1
J: TRBJ2-3

CDR3: CASSLVGGGSSYEQYF
DNA: TGTGCCAGCAGCTTAGTTGGGGGGGGTAGCTCCTACGAGCAGTACTTC
size: -
D: TRBD2
V: TRBV7-2
J: TRBJ2-7

CDR3: CASSYSKWGGREKLFF
DNA: TGTGCCAGCAGTTACTCGAAGTGGGGGGGAAGAGAAAAACTGTTTTTT
size: -
D: -
V: TRBV6-6
J: TRBJ1-4

CDR3: CASSASVNTEAFF
DNA: TGTGCCAGCTCAGCCTCGGTGAACACTGAAGCTTTCTTT
size: once
D: -
V: TRBV18
J: TRBJ1-1

CDR3: CASSVELTGMGYGYTF
DNA: TGTGCCAGCAGCGTCGAACTAACAGGGATGGGCTATGGCTACACCTTC
size: -
D: -
V: TRBV9
J: TRBJ1-2

CDR3: CSVVPGTADTQYF
DNA: TGCAGCGTTGTGCCCGGGACTGCAGATACGCAGTATTTT
size: -
D: -
V: TRBV29-1
J: TRBJ2-3

CDR3: CASSSSTDTQYF
DNA: TGTGCCAGCAGCTCCTCCACAGATACGCAGTATTTT
size: -
D: -
V: TRBV5-4
J: TRBJ2-3

CDR3: CASTRLGDFGTDTQYF
DNA: TGTGCCAGCACACGCTTAGGGGATTTTGGAACAGATACGCAGTATTTT
size: -
D: -
V: TRBV2
J: TRBJ2-3

CDR3: CASNREVTNTGELFF
DNA: TGTGCCAGCAACCGAGAGGTCACGAACACCGGGGAGCTGTTTTTT
size: -
D: -
V: TRBV6-5
J: TRBJ2-2

CDR3: CASSYTATGLNTEAFF
DNA: TGTGCCAGCAGTTACACCGCGACAGGTTTGAACACTGAAGCTTTCTTT
size: -
D: -
V: TRBV6-5
J: TRBJ1-1

CDR3: CASSVEVSVLHNEQFF
DNA: TGTGCCAGCAGCGTAGAAGTCAGCGTTTTACACAATGAGCAGTTCTTC
size: -
D: -
V: TRBV9
J: TRBJ2-1

CDR3: CASSSQRGGLYEQYF
DNA: TGTGCCAGCAGCTCACAGCGGGGGGGCCTATACGAGCAGTACTTC
size: -
D: TRBD2
V: TRBV7-9
J: TRBJ2-7

CDR3: CASSSARPRMNTEAFF
DNA: TGTGCCAGCAGCTCCGCTCGACCTAGGATGAACACTGAAGCTTTCTTT
size: -
D: -
V: TRBV7-8
J: TRBJ1-1

CDR3: CASSGGWREKLFF
DNA: TGTGCCAGCAGCGGGGGGTGGCGTGAAAAACTGTTTTTT
size: -
D: -
V: TRBV11-2
J: TRBJ1-4

CDR3: CASSLGWGRDKVDTEAFF
DNA: TGTGCCAGCAGCTTAGGGTGGGGCAGGGATAAGGTTGACACTGAAGCTTTCTTT
size: -
D: -
V: TRBV7-8
J: TRBJ1-1

CDR3: CASSLTGGTDTQYF
DNA: TGTGCCAGTAGTCTGACGGGAGGGACAGATACGCAGTATTTT
size: -
D: TRBD2
V: TRBV19
J: TRBJ2-3

CDR3: CASSIVRDRSSPLHF
DNA: TGTGCCAGTAGTATAGTCCGGGACAGGAGTTCACCCCTCCACTTT
size: -
D: TRBD1
V: TRBV19
J: TRBJ1-6

CDR3: CASRGRTGGNTEAFF
DNA: TGTGCCAGCAGGGGGAGGACAGGGGGCAACACTGAAGCTTTCTTT
size: -
D: TRBD1
V: TRBV2
J: TRBJ1-1

CDR3: CASSLGLLAGDNEQFF
DNA: TGCGCCAGCAGCTTGGGGTTACTAGCGGGGGACAATGAGCAGTTCTTC
size: -
D: TRBD2
V: TRBV5-1
J: TRBJ2-1